This T cell receptor beta chain is drawn from a study of cytomegalovirus exposure and HLA in healthy donors. Study-wide findings and caveats: Sequence variants that were highly shared formed a cluster that was likely a sequencing artifact.

Germline lookup yields CDR1 SGHNT and CDR2 YYREEE (reference sequence). V dropped 3 bases and J dropped 2; count of bases not matched to a gene: 4. The CDR3 has 14 amino acids. To note about this clone: Its antigen is not known.

Amplification used 60 Vbeta primers and 13 Jbeta primers. Repertoires were generated with immunoSEQ multiplex PCR, while TCRdb's copy carries only in-frame clones and drops some. The sample includes about 130,000 clones, approximately 86% of them seen just once. The TCR originated in a boy between 10 and 17 years old in good health and CMV-seronegative. The sample was PBMCs. This sequence joins TRBV5-4 and TRBJ2-5; 7 nucleotides align to TRBD1. The CDR3 spells CASSSDRLQETQYF. CDR3 DNA: TGTGCCAGCAGCTCGGACAGGCTTCAAGAGACCCAGTACTTC.